The clone carrying this T cell receptor beta chain was counted many times. Germline V gene lookup returns CDR1 MNHEY and CDR2 SVGAGI. V was trimmed by 3 bases and J by 7 bases, leaving 21 bases between them. The CDR3 runs 16 residues. The sample is drawn from a study of T-cell memory formation after mild COVID-19. Via MiXCR, TCRdb re-called the 5' RACE reads, giving one row per CDR3 protein. The profile covers about 320,000 distinct CDR3 sequences, with 13% to 15% appearing a single time and about 21% taken by the ten largest. The V and J genes are TRBV6-5 and TRBJ1-2, with D uncertain. The sample comprised PBMCs or a T cell subset sorted from them (not recorded which). The origin of this receptor is a man aged 18 to 29 who had mild COVID-19 (a few samples of this study predate the infection). Cell type and time point are not known. CDR3 bases: TGTGCCAGCAGTTATAGCCCGCACGGGAAGAGGTCTGGCTACACCTTC. This codes for CASSYSPHGKRSGYTF.